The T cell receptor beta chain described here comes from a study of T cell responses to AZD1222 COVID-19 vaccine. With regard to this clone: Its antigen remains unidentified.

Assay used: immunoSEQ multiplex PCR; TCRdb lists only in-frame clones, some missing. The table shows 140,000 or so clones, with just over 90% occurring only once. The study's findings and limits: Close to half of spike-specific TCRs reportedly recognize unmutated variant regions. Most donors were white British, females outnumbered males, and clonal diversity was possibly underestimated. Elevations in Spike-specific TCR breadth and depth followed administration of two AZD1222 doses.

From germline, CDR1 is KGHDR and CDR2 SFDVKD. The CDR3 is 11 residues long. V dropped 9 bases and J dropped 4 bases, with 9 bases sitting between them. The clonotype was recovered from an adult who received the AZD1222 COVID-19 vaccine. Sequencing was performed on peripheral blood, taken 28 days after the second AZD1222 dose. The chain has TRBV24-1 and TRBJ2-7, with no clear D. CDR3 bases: TGTGCCACCGGCCAGTTGTACGAGCAGTACTTC. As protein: CATGQLYEQYF.